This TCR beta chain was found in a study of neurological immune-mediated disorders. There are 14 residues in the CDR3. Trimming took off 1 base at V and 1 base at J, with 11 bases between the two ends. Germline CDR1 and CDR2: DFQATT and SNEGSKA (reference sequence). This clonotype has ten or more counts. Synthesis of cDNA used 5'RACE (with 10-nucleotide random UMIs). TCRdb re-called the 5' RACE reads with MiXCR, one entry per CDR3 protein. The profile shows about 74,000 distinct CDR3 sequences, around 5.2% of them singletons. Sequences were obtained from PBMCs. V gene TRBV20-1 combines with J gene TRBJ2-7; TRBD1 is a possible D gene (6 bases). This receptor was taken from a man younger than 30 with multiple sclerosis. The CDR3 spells CSARVGAKSYEQYF. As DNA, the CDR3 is TGCAGTGCTAGAGTGGGGGCTAAGTCCTACGAGCAGTACTTC.